The T cell receptor beta chain under discussion was sequenced for a study of T-cell memory formation after mild COVID-19. Study in general: TCR clusters showed largely donor specificity.

The germline V gene has CDR1 SGHRS and CDR2 YFSETQ. This CDR3 comprises 14 residues. Trimming at V came to 4 bases and at J to 5 bases, leaving 9 bases not matched to a gene. The TCR alpha and TCR beta cDNA libraries, bearing sample barcodes and UMIs, were generated by 5'RACE using constant-segment primers. TCRdb recomputed calls from the 5' RACE reads with MiXCR, one row per CDR3 protein. Here the sample spans hundreds of thousands of distinct CDR3 sequences, about 20% being singletons. This clonotype was seen only a few times. Antigen: not known. Whole-study findings and limits: Clones that shrank (day 15 to 85) were balanced CD4/CD8, whereas later expanders leaned CD4+.

What was sequenced was PBMCs or a T cell subset sorted from them (not recorded which). The clonotype originates from an adult woman who had mild COVID-19 (a few samples of this study predate the infection). Cell type and time point are not known. This chain links TRBV5-1 with TRBJ2-7, with TRBD1 matching 7 bases. CDR3 in amino acids: CASSPWDSEDEQYF. DNA of the CDR3: TGCGCCAGCAGCCCTTGGGACAGCGAGGACGAGCAGTACTTC.